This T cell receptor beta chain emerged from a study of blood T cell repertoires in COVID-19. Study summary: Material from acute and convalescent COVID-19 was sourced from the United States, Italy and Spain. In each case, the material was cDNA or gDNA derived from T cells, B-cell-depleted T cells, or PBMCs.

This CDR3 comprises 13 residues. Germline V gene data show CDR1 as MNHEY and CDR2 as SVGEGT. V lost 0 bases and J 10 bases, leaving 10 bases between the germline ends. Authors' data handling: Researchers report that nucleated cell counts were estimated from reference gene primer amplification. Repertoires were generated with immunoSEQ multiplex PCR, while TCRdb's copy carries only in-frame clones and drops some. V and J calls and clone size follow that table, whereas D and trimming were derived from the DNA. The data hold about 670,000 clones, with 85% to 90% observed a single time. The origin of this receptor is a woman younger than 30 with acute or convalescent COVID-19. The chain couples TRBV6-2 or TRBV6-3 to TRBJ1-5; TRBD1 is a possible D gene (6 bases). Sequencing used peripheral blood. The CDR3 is CASSYSTGNPQHF. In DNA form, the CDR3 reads TGTGCCAGCAGTTACTCCACAGGGAACCCCCAGCATTTT.